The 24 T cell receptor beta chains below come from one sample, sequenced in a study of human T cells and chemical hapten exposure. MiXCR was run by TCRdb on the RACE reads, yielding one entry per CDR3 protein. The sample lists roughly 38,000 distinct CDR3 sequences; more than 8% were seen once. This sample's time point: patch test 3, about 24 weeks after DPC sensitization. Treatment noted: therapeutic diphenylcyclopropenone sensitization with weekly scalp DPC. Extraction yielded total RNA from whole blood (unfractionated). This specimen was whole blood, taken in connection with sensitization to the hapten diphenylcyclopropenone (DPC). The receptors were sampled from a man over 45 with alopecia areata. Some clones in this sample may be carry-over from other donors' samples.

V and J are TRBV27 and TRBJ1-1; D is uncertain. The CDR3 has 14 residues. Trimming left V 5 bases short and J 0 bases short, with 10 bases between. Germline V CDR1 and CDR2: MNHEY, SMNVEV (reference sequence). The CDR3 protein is CASSRPEMNTEAFF. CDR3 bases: TGTGCCAGCAGTCGGCCAGAAATGAACACTGAAGCTTTCTTT.

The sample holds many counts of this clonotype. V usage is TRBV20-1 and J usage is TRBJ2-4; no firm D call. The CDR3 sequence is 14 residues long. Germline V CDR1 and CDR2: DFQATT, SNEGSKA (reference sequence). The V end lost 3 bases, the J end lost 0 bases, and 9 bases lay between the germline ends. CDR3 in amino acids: CSASLQIAKNIQYF. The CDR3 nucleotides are TGCAGTGCTAGTCTACAGATAGCCAAAAACATTCAGTACTTC.

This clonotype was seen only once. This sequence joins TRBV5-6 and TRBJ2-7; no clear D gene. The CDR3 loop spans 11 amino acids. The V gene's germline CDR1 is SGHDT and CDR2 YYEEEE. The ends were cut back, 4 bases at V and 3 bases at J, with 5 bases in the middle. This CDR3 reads CASSANYEQYF. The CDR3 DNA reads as TGTGCCAGCAGCGCCAACTACGAGCAGTACTTC.

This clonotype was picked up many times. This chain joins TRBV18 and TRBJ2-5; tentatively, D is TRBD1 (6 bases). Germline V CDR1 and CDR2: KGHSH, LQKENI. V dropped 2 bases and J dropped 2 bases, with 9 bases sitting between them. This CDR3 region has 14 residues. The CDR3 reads CASSPGDKQETQYF. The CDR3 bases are TGTGCCAGCTCACCAGGGGACAAACAAGAGACCCAGTACTTC.

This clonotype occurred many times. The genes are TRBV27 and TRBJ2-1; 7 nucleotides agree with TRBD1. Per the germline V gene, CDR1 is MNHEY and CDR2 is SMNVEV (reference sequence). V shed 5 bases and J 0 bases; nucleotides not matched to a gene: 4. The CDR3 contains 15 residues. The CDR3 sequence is CASSPQGDSYNEQFF. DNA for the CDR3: TGTGCCAGCAGTCCCCAGGGGGACTCCTACAATGAGCAGTTCTTC.

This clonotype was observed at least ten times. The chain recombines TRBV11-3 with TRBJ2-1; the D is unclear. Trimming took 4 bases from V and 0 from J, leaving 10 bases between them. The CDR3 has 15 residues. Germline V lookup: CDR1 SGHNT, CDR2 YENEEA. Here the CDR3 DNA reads TGTGCCAGCAGCTCCGATGGAAGCTCCTACAATGAGCAGTTCTTC. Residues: CASSSDGSSYNEQFF.

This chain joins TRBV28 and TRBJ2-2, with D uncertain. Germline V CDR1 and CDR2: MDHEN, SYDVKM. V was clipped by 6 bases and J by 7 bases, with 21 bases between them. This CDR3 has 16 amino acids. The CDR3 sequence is CASSGPWVARYGELFF. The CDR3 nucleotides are TGTGCCAGCAGCGGGCCTTGGGTAGCAAGGTACGGGGAGCTGTTTTTT. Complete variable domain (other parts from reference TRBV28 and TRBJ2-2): DVKVTQSSRYLVKRTGEKVFLECVQDMDHENMFWYRQDPGLGLRLIYFSYDVKMKEKGDIPEGYSVSREKKERFSLILESASTNQTSMYLCASSGPWVARYGELFFGEGSRLTVL.

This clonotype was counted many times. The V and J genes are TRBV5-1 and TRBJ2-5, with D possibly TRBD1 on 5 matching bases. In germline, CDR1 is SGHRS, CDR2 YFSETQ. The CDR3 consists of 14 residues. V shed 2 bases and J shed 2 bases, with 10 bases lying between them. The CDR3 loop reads CASSFRTSQETQYF. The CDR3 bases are TGCGCCAGCAGCTTTCGGACATCACAAGAGACCCAGTACTTC.

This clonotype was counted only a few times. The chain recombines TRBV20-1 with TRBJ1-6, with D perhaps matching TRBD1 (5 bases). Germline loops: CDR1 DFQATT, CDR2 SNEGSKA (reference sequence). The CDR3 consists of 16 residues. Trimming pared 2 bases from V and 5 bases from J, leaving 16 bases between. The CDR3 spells CSARSNTGFDNSPLHF. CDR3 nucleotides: TGCAGTGCTAGATCGAATACAGGTTTCGATAATTCACCCCTCCACTTT.

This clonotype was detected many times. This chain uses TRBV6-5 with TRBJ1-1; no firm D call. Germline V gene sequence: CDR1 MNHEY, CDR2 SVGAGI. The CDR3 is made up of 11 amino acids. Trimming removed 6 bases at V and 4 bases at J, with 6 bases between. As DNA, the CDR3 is TGTGCCAGCAGCTCAACCACTGAAGCTTTCTTT. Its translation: CASSSTTEAFF.

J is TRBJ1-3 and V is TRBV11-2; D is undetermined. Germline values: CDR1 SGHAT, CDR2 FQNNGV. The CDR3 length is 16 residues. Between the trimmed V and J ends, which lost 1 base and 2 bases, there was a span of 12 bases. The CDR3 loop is CASSLVRGNPGNTIYF. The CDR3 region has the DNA TGTGCCAGCAGCTTAGTTCGGGGTAACCCTGGAAACACCATATATTTT.

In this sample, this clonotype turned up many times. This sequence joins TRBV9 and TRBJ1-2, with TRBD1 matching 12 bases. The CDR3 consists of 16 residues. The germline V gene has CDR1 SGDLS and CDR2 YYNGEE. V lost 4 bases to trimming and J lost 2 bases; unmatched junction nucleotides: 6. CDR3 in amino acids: CASSPGQGAKNYGYTF. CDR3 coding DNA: TGTGCCAGCAGCCCGGGACAGGGGGCAAAGAACTATGGCTACACCTTC.

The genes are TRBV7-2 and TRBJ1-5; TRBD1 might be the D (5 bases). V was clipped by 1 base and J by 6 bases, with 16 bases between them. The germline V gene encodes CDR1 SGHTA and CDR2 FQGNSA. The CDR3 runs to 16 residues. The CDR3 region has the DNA TGTGCCAGCAGCTTAGGGACGCCGGGGGTTGGTCAGCCCCAGCATTTT. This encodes CASSLGTPGVGQPQHF.

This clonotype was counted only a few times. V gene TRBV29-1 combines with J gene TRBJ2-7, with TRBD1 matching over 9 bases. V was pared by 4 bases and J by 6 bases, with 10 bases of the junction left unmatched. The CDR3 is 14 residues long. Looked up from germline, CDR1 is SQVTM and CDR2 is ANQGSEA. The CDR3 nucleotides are TGCAGCGTTGGAGACAGGGGGAGGTTTTCCGAGCAGTACTTC. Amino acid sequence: CSVGDRGRFSEQYF.

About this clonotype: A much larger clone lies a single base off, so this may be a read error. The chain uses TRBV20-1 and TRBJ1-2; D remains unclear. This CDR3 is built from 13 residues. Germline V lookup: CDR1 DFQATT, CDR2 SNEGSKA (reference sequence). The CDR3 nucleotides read TGCAGAGCTCACCTTGGAAGTAACTATGGCTACACCTTC. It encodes CRAHLGSNYGYTF.

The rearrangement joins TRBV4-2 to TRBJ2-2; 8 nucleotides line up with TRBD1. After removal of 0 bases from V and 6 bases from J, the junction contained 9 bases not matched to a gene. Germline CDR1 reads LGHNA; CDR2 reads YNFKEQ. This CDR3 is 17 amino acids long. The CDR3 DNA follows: TGTGCCAGCAGCCAAGATCGTCCAGGGGGCCTTGCCGGGGAGCTGTTTTTT. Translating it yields CASSQDRPGGLAGELFF.

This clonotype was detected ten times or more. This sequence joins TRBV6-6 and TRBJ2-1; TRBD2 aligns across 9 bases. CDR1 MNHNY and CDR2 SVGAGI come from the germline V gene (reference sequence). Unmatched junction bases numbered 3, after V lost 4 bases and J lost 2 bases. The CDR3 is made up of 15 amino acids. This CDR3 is CASSSTSGPYNEQFF. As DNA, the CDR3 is TGTGCCAGCAGTTCCACTAGCGGGCCCTACAATGAGCAGTTCTTC.

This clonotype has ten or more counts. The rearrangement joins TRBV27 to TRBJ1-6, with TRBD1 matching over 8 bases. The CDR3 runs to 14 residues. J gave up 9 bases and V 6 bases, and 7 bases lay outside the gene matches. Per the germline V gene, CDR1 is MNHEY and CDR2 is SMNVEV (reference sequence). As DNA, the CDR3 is TGTGCCAGCAGGGACAGGGAACTAATTTCACCCCTCCACTTT. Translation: CASRDRELISPLHF.

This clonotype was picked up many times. CDR3 residues: CAWSVLAGGRDEQFF. CDR3 nucleotides: TGTGCCTGGAGTGTACTCGCGGGAGGAAGGGATGAGCAGTTCTTC. This chain uses TRBV30 with TRBJ2-1; 8 bases agree with TRBD2. Per germline, CDR1 GTSNPN and CDR2 SVGIG (reference sequence). With 0 bases clipped from V and 8 bases from J, the junction kept 9 bases outside the gene matches. This CDR3 is built from 15 residues.

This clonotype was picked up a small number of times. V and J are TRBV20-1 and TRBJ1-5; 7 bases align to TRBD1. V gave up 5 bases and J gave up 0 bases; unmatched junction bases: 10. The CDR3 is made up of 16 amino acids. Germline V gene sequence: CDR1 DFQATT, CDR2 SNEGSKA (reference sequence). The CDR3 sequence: CSAPRDSLGSNQPQHF. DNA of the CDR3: TGCAGTGCTCCCCGGGACAGTTTAGGTAGCAATCAGCCCCAGCATTTT.

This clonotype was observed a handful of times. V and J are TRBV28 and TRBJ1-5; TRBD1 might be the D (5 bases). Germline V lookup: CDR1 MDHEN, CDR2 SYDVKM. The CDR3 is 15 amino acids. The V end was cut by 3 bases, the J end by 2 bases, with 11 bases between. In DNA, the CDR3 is TGTGCCAGCAGTTTTGGGGGTAGACGCAATCAGCCCCAGCATTTT. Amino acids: CASSFGGRRNQPQHF. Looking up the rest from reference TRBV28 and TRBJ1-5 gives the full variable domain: DVKVTQSSRYLVKRTGEKVFLECVQDMDHENMFWYRQDPGLGLRLIYFSYDVKMKEKGDIPEGYSVSREKKERFSLILESASTNQTSMYLCASSFGGRRNQPQHFGDGTRLSIL.

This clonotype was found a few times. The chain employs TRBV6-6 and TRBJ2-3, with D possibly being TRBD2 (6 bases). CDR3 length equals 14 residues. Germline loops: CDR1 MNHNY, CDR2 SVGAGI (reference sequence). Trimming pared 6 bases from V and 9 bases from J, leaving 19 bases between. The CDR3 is CASSPRLDFGTQYF. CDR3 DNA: TGTGCCAGCAGCCCCCGACTAGACTTCGGAACGCAGTATTTT.

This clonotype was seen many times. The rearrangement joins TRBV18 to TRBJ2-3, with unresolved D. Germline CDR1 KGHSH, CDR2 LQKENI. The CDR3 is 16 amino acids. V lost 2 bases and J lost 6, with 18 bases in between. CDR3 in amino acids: CASSPSGTLSPDTQYF. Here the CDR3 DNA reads TGTGCCAGCTCACCATCCGGTACACTAAGCCCTGATACGCAGTATTTT.

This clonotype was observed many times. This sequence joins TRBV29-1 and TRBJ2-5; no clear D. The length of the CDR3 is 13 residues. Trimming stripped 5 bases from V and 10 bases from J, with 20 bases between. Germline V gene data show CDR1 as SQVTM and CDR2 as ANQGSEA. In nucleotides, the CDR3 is TGCAGCGTTCCCGCGAAGTTCGGGTCGGGCCAGTACTTC. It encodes CSVPAKFGSGQYF.